A selection of T cell receptor beta chains follows, all from one sample in a study of T-cell reconstitution after alpha-beta-depleted transplantation in children. Each CDR3 protein gets one entry after TCRdb re-called the PCR reads with MiXCR. The top ten clones hold less than 6.5% of a sample with 450,000 to 500,000 distinct CDR3 sequences, under 15% of them seen once. The material was PBMCs from the stem cell graft donor, obtained from the stem cell graft. These receptors originate from a human donor who donated a stem cell graft to a child with combined immunodeficiency. CDR3s include the opening cysteine and the closing phenylalanine or tryptophan. Fields, in order: J gene, V gene, clone size, D gene, CDR3 DNA, CDR3 protein. A D gene is named only where the DNA matches it firmly. Expanded clones get a size class; other rows say once, few or many, or leave the size out.

j_call: TRBJ1-1
v_call: TRBV20-1
clone_size: few
d_call: .
cdr3_nt: TGCAGTGCTAGAGATCTGGGAAACAGATTGAACACTGAAGCTTTCTTT
cdr3_aa: CSARDLGNRLNTEAFF

j_call: TRBJ2-1
v_call: TRBV24-1
clone_size: many
d_call: .
cdr3_nt: TGTGCCACCAGTGATTTGCTGGGCAAACACAATGAGCAGTTCTTC
cdr3_aa: CATSDLLGKHNEQFF

j_call: TRBJ2-1
v_call: TRBV20-1
clone_size: many
d_call: TRBD2
cdr3_nt: TGCAGTGCTAGACTAGCGGGAGGGTTGGAGCAGTTCTTC
cdr3_aa: CSARLAGGLEQFF

j_call: TRBJ2-5
v_call: TRBV20-1
clone_size: .
d_call: TRBD2
cdr3_nt: TGCAGTGCGAAGCGGGAGGGCTTTAAAGAGACCCAGTACTTC
cdr3_aa: CSAKREGFKETQYF

j_call: TRBJ2-2
v_call: TRBV7-7
clone_size: .
d_call: .
cdr3_nt: TGTGCTAGCAGCCCCCATCCACGAACCGGGGAGCTGTTTTTT
cdr3_aa: CASSPHPRTGELFF

j_call: TRBJ2-7
v_call: TRBV11-3
clone_size: .
d_call: TRBD2
cdr3_nt: TGTGCCAGCAGCCCAGGGACTAGTGTGGGCGAGCAGTACTTC
cdr3_aa: CASSPGTSVGEQYF

j_call: TRBJ2-7
v_call: TRBV10-3
clone_size: few
d_call: TRBD2
cdr3_nt: TGTGCCATCAGTGAGGTCTGGCGGGAGGGCCAAGAGCAGTACTTC
cdr3_aa: CAISEVWREGQEQYF

j_call: TRBJ2-3
v_call: TRBV3-1
clone_size: few
d_call: TRBD1
cdr3_nt: TGTGCCAGCAGCCCCTGGACAGGGAACACAGATACGCAGTATTTT
cdr3_aa: CASSPWTGNTDTQYF

j_call: TRBJ2-5
v_call: TRBV12-3/TRBV12-4
clone_size: many
d_call: .
cdr3_nt: TGCGCCAGCAGCTTGGTCCAAGAGACCCAGTACTTC
cdr3_aa: CASSLVQETQYF

j_call: TRBJ2-2
v_call: TRBV20-1
clone_size: many
d_call: .
cdr3_nt: TGCAGTGCTAGAAGGTCCTACGGCGCGAACACCGGGGAGCTGTTTTTT
cdr3_aa: CSARRSYGANTGELFF

j_call: TRBJ2-7
v_call: TRBV6-2/TRBV6-3
clone_size: few
d_call: TRBD1
cdr3_nt: TGTGCCAGCAGTTCCATCACCTCCCGGGACAGGGCCTTCTACGAGCAGTACTTC
cdr3_aa: CASSSITSRDRAFYEQYF

j_call: TRBJ2-5
v_call: TRBV7-8
clone_size: few
d_call: .
cdr3_nt: TGTGCCAGCAGCTTAGGGGGCGGCAGGGGAGAGACCCAGTACTTC
cdr3_aa: CASSLGGGRGETQYF

j_call: TRBJ1-2
v_call: TRBV11-2
clone_size: few
d_call: .
cdr3_nt: TGTGCCAGCAGCCTGGGGCAGCTACCCTATGGCTACACCTTC
cdr3_aa: CASSLGQLPYGYTF

j_call: TRBJ2-1
v_call: TRBV20-1
clone_size: many
d_call: .
cdr3_nt: TGCAGTGCTAGAGTTGGCAGTTACAATGAGCAGTTCTTC
cdr3_aa: CSARVGSYNEQFF

j_call: TRBJ2-3
v_call: TRBV10-3
clone_size: many
d_call: .
cdr3_nt: TGTGCCATCACCGACAGACTAGCAGATACGCAGTATTTT
cdr3_aa: CAITDRLADTQYF

j_call: TRBJ2-5
v_call: TRBV29-1
clone_size: few
d_call: .
cdr3_nt: TGCAGCACTCAGACAGGGAGGGAGACCCAGTACTTC
cdr3_aa: CSTQTGRETQYF

j_call: TRBJ2-1
v_call: TRBV7-9
clone_size: .
d_call: TRBD1
cdr3_nt: TGTGCCAGCAGCCCCCAGGGACAGGTTAGAGGCAATGAGCAGTTCTTC
cdr3_aa: CASSPQGQVRGNEQFF

j_call: TRBJ2-1
v_call: TRBV3-1
clone_size: .
d_call: .
cdr3_nt: TGTGCCAGCAGCCAAGGGGCGGGACTCTACAATGAGCAGTTCTTC
cdr3_aa: CASSQGAGLYNEQFF

j_call: TRBJ1-6
v_call: TRBV6-4
clone_size: .
d_call: .
cdr3_nt: TGTGCCAGCAGTGACAGTTTTAATTCACCCCTCCACTTT
cdr3_aa: CASSDSFNSPLHF

j_call: TRBJ2-2
v_call: TRBV10-3
clone_size: many
d_call: .
cdr3_nt: TGTGCCGCCGGAGGACTGGGCACCGGGGAGCTGTTTTTT
cdr3_aa: CAAGGLGTGELFF